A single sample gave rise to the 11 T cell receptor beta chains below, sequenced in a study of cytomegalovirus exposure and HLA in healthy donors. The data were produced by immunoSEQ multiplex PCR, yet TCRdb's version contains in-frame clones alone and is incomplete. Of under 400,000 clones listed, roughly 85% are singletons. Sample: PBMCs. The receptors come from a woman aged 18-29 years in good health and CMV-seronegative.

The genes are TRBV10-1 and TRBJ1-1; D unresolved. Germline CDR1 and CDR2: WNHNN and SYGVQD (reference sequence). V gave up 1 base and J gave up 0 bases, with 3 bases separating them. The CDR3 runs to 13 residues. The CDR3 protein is CASSELLNTEAFF. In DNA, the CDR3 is TGCGCCAGCAGTGAGTTATTGAACACTGAAGCTTTCTTT.

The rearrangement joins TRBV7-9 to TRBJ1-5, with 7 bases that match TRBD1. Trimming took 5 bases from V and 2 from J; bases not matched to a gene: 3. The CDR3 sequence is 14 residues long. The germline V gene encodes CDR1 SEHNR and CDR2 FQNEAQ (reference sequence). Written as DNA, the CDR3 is TGTGCCAGCAGCACCGGACAGGGCAATCAGCCCCAGCATTTT. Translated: CASSTGQGNQPQHF.

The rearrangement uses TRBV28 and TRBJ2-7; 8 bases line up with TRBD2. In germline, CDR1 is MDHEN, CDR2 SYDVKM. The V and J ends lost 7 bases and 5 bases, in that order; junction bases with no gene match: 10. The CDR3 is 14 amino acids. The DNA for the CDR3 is TGTGCCAGCAAGCCCCCCGGGGGGGGCGACGAGCAGTACTTC. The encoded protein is CASKPPGGGDEQYF. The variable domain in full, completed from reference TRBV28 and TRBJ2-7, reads DVKVTQSSRYLVKRTGEKVFLECVQDMDHENMFWYRQDPGLGLRLIYFSYDVKMKEKGDIPEGYSVSREKKERFSLILESASTNQTSMYLCASKPPGGGDEQYFGPGTRLTVT.

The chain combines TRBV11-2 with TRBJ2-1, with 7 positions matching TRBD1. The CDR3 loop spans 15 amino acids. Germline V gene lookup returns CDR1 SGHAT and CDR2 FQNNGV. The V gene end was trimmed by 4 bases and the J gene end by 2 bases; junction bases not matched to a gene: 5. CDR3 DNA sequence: TGTGCCAGCAGCTACGGGACAGCGACCTACAATGAGCAGTTCTTC. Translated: CASSYGTATYNEQFF.

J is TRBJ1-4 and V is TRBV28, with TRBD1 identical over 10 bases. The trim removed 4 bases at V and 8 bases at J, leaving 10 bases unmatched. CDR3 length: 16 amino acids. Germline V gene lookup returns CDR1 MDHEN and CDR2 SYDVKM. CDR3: CASSSGTGAAREKLFF. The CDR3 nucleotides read TGTGCCAGCAGTTCCGGGACAGGGGCTGCGAGGGAAAAACTGTTTTTT.

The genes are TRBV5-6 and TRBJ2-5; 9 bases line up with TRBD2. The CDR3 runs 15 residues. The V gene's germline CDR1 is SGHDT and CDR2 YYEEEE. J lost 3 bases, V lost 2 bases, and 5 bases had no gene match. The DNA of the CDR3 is TGTGCCAGCAGCTTCCGGGTAGCGGGGGAAGAGACCCAGTACTTC. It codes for CASSFRVAGEETQYF.

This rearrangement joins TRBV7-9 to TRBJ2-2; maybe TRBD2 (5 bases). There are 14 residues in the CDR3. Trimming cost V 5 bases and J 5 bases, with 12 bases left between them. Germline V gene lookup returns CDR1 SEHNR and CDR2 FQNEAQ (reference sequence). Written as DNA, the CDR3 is TGTGCCAGCAGCCCCGACCGGGGAACCGGGGAGCTGTTTTTT. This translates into CASSPDRGTGELFF.

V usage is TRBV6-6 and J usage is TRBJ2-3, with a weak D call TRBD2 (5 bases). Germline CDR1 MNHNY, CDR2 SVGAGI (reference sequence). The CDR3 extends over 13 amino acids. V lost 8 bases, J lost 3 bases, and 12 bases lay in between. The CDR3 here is CASREGWTDTQYF. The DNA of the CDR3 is TGTGCCAGCCGTGAGGGCTGGACAGATACGCAGTATTTT.

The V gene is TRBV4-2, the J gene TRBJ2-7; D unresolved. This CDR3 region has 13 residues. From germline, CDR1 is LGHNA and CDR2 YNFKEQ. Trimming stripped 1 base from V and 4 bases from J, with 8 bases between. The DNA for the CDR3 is TGTGCCAGCAGCCAAGGCGACATTTACGAGCAGTACTTC. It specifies CASSQGDIYEQYF.

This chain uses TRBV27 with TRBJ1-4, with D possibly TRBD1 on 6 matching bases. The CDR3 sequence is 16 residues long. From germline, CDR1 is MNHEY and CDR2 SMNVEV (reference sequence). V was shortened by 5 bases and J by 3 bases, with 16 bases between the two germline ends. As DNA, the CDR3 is TGTGCCAGCAGTCAAACCTACAGGGTGGCTAATGAAAAACTGTTTTTT. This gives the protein CASSQTYRVANEKLFF.

CDR3 in amino acids: CASSLGLNTEAFF. In nucleotides, the CDR3 is TGTGCCAGCAGTCTGGGCCTGAACACTGAAGCTTTCTTT. J is TRBJ1-1 and V is TRBV5-5; D remains unclear. Per germline, CDR1 SGHKS and CDR2 YYEKEE (reference sequence). The CDR3 has 13 amino acids. Deletions cut 5 bases from V and 0 bases from J, with 8 bases between.